This is a list of T cell receptor beta chains from one sample in a study of blood T cell repertoires in COVID-19. Repertoires were generated with immunoSEQ multiplex PCR, while TCRdb's copy carries only in-frame clones and drops some. Here the sample spans roughly 370,000 clones, approximately 87% being singletons. The specimen was PBMCs or T cells enriched from blood (not recorded which). The receptor source for this set is a woman aged 50 to 60 who had recovered from COVID-19. Each CDR3 is given with its conserved first and last residue.

V gene | CDR3 protein
TRBV4-3 | CASSQDSQRNQPQHF
TRBV25-1 | CASSDSGGASNQPQHF
TRBV28 | CASSPLGGGGSYEQYF
TRBV18 | CASSPADNYGYTF
TRBV9 | CASSVEGLVGADTQYF
TRBV6-2/TRBV6-3 | CASSGLASFYEQYF
TRBV30 | CAWTPGAGNTIYF
TRBV7-2 | CASSSEGLGSGANVLTF
TRBV5-6 | CASSRTGGPGEKLFF
TRBV28 | CASEGAERLGETQYF
TRBV19 | CASSIGGNSGNTIYF
TRBV29-1 | CSVVLVGLAGLNEQFF
TRBV12-3/TRBV12-4 | CASTRTGTPLHF
TRBV3-1/TRBV3-2 | CASSQDGSRRESNYGYTF
TRBV2 | CASSDASGSYEQYF
TRBV30 | CAWDLTWQGRNEQYF
TRBV27 | CASSLSYSNQPQHF
TRBV6-5 | CASSYSEFQETQYF
TRBV4-1 | CASSQDRPGGAGYGYTF
TRBV18 | CASSLSADRVQPQHF
TRBV28 | CASGRNYEQYF
TRBV19 | CASSILGSEQYF
TRBV29-1 | CSVRDYGGYTF
TRBV5-1 | CASRPAVDTGELFF
TRBV7-9 | CASSPRISEATNEKLFF
TRBV2 | CASSEFSGLETQYF
TRBV6-5 | CASSPGQTDGSPLHF
TRBV2 | CASSEQVASNQPQHF